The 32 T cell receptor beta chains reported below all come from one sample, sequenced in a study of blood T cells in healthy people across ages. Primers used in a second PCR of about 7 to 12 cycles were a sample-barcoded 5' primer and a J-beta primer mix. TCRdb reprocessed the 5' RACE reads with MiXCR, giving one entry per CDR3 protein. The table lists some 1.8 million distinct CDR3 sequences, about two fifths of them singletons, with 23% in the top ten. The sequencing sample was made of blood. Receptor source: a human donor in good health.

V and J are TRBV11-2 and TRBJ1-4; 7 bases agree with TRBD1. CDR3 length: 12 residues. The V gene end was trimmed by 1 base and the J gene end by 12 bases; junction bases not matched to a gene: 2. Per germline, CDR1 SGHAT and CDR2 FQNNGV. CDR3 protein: CASSLGTGQLFF. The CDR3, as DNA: TGTGCCAGCAGCTTAGGGACAGGTCAACTGTTTTTT.

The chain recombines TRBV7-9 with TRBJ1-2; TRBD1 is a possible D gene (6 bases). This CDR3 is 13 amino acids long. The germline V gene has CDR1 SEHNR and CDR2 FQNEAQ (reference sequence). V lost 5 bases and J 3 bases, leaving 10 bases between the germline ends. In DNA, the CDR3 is TGTGCCAGCAGCAAACCAGGGGACTATGGCTACACCTTC. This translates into CASSKPGDYGYTF.

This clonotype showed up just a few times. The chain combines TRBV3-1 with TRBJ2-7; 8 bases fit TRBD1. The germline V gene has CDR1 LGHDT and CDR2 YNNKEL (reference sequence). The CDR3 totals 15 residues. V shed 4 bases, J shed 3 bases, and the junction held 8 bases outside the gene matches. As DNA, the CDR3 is TGTGCCAGCAGCCGGACAGGGACGGGCAACTACGAGCAGTACTTC. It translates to CASSRTGTGNYEQYF.

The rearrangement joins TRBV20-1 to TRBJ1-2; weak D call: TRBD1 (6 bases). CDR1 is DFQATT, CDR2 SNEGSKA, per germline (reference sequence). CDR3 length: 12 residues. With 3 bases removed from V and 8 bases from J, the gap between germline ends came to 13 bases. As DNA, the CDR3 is TGCAGTGCTAGCCAGGGGACGGCCGGCTACACCTTC. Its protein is CSASQGTAGYTF.

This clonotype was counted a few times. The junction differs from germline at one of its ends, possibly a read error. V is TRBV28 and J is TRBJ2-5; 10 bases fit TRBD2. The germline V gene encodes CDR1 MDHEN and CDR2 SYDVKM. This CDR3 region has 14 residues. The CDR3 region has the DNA TGTGCCGGCAGACAGCGGGGGGGCAGTAAGACCCAGTACTTC. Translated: CAGRQRGGSKTQYF.

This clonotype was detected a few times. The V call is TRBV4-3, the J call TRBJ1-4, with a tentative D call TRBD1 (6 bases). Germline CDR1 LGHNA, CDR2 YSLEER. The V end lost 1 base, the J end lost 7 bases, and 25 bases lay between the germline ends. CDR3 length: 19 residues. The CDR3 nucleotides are TGCGCCAGCAGCCAAGGGAAGTTCAAAAGGGGGGCATTGGGTGAAAAACTGTTTTTT. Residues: CASSQGKFKRGALGEKLFF.

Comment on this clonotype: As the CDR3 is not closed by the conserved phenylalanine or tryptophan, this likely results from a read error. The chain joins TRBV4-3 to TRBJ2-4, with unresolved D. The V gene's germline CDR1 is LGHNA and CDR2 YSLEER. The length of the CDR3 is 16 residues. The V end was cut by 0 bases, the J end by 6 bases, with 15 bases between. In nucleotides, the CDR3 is TGCGCCAGCAGCCAAGAAGTATTTGTCAGAAGAAACATTCAGTACCTC. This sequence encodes CASSQEVFVRRNIQYL.

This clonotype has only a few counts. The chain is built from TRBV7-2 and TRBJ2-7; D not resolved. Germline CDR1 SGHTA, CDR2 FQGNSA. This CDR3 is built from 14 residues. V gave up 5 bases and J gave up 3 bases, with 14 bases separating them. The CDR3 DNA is TGTGCCAGCAGCCCTAGAGGTAACATCTACGAGCAGTACTTC. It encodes CASSPRGNIYEQYF.

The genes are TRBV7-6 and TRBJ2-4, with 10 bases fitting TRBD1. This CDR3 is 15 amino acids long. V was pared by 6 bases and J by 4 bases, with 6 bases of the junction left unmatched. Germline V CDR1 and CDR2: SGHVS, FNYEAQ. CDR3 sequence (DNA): TGTGCCAGCAGTCCGACAGGGGGCATGAAAAACATTCAGTACTTC. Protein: CASSPTGGMKNIQYF.

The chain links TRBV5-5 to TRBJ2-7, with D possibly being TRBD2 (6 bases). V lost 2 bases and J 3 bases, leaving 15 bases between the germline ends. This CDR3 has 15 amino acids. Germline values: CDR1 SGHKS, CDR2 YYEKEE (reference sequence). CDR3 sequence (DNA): TGTGCCAGCAGCTTCGCAGGCGGGGCTTTCTACGAGCAGTACTTC. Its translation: CASSFAGGAFYEQYF.

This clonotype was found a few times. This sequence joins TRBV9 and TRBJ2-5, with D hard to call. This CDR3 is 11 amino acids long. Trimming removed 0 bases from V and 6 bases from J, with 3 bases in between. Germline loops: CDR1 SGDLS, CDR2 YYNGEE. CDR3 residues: CASSVGKTQYF. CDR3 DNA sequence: TGTGCCAGCAGCGTAGGGAAGACCCAGTACTTC.

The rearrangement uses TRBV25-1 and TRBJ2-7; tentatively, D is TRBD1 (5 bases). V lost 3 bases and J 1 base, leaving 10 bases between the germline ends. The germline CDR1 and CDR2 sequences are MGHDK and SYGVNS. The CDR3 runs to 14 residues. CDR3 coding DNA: TGTGCCAGCAGTGAGGATCACAGGTCCTACGAGCAGTACTTC. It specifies CASSEDHRSYEQYF.

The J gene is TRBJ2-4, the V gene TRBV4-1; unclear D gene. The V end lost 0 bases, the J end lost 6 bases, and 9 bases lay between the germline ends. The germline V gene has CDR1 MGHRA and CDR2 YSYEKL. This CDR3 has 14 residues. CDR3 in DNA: TGCGCCAGCAGCCAAGAAGACCTCGGAAACATTCAGTACTTC. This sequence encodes CASSQEDLGNIQYF.

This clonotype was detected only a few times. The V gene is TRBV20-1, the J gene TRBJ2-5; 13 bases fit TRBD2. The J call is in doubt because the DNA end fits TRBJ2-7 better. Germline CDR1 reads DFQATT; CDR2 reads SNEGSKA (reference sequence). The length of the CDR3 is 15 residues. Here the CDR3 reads CSARGTSGVYYEQYF. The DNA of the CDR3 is TGCAGTGCTAGGGGGACTAGCGGGGTTTACTACGAGCAGTACTTC.

DNA for the CDR3: TGTGCCACCAGCAGAGAGTTAGGGGGACAGGGTCTCCCCAATGAGCAGTACTTC. Translation gives CATSRELGGQGLPNEQYF. The V call is TRBV15, the J call TRBJ2-4, with TRBD1 matching over 9 bases. Trimming cost V 0 bases and J 13 bases; bases outside gene matches: 19. The CDR3 runs 18 residues. CDR1 and CDR2 from the germline V gene are LNHNV and YYDKDF (reference sequence).

CDR3 region: CSLDRGLNTEAFF. The CDR3, as DNA: TGCAGTTTGGACAGGGGGCTGAACACTGAAGCTTTCTTT. V usage is TRBV20-1 and J usage is TRBJ1-1; 11 bases map to TRBD1. The CDR3 sequence is 13 residues long. J lost 0 bases, V lost 8 bases, and 2 bases had no gene match. Per the germline V gene, CDR1 is DFQATT and CDR2 is SNEGSKA (reference sequence).

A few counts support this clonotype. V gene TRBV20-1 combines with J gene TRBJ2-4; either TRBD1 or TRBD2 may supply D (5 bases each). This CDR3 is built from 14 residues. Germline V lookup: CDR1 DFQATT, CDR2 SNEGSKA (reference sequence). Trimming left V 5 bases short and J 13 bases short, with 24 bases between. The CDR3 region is CSALLGGSLGEQYF. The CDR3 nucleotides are TGCAGTGCTTTACTGGGTGGATCCCTGGGGGAGCAGTACTTC.

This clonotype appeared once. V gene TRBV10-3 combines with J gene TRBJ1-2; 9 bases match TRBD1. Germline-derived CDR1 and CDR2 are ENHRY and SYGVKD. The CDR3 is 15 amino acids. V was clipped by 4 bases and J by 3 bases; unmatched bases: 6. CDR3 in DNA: TGTGCCATCAGTGGGTCGGGACAGGGTCACTATGGCTACACCTTC. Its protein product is CAISGSGQGHYGYTF.

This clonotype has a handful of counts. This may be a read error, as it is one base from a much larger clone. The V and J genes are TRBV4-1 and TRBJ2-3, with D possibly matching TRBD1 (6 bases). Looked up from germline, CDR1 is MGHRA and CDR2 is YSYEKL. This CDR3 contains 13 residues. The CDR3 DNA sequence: TGCGCCGGCAGATTACAGGGTTCAGATACGCAGTATTTT. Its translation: CAGRLQGSDTQYF.

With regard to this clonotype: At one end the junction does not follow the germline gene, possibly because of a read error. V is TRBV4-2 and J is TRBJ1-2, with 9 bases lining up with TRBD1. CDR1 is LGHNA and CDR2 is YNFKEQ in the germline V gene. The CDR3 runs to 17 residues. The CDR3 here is CANSQATGTGRAYGYTF. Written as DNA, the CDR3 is TGTGCCAACAGCCAAGCGACCGGGACAGGGAGGGCCTATGGCTACACCTTC.

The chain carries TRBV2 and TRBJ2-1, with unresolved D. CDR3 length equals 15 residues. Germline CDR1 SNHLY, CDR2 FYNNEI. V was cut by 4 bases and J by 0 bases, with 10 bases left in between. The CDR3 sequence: CASSGDFSSYNEQFF. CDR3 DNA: TGTGCCAGCAGTGGAGATTTCAGCTCCTACAATGAGCAGTTCTTC. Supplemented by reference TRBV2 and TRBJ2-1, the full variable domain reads EPEVTQTPSHQVTQMGQEVILRCVPISNHLYFYWYRQILGQKVEFLVSFYNNEISEKSEIFDDQFSVERPDGSNFTLKIRSTKLEDSAMYFCASSGDFSSYNEQFFGPGTRLTVL.

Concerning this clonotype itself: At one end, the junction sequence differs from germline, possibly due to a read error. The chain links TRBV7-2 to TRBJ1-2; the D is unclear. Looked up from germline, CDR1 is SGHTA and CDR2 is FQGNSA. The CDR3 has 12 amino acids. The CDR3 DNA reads TGTGCCAGCACCTTAGGGTCGTATGGCTACACCTTC. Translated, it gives CASTLGSYGYTF.

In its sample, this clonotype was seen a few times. CDR3: CASSFIRTASNEQFF. DNA of the CDR3: TGTGCCAGCAGTTTCATACGGACAGCTTCCAATGAGCAGTTCTTC. The V and J genes are TRBV12-3 or TRBV12-4 and TRBJ2-1; a weak D match, TRBD1 (6 bases). Trimming shortened V by 3 bases and J by 6 bases, and 15 bases separated the two germline ends. The CDR3 sequence is 15 residues long.

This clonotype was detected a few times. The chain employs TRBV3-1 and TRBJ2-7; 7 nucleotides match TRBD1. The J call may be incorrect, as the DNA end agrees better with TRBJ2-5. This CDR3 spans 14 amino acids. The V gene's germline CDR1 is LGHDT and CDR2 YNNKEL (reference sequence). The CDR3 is CASSKNRGRETQYF. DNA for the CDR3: TGTGCCAGCAGCAAAAACAGGGGACGAGAGACCCAGTACTTC.

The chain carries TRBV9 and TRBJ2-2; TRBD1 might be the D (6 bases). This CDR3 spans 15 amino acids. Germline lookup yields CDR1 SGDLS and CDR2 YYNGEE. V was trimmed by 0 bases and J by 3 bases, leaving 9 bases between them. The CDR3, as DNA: TGTGCCAGCAGCGTAGTCGCAGGGGACACCGGGGAGCTGTTTTTT. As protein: CASSVVAGDTGELFF. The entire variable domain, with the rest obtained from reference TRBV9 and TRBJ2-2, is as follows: DSGVTQTPKHLITATGQRVTLRCSPRSGDLSVYWYQQSLDQGLQFLIQYYNGEERAKGNILERFSAQQFPDLHSELNLSSLELGDSALYFCASSVVAGDTGELFFGEGSRLTVL.

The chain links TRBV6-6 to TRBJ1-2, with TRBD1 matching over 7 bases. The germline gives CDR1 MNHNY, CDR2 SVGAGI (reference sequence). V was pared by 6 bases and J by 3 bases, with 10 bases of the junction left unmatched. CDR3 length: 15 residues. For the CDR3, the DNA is TGTGCCAGCAGCCCTCCGGGACAGATCTACTATGGCTACACCTTC. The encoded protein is CASSPPGQIYYGYTF.

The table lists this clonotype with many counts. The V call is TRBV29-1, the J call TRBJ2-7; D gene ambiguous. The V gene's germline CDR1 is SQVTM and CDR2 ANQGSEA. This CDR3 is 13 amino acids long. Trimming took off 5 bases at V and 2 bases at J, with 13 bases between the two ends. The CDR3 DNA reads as TGCAGCGTTTCTCAGCTCGACCCCTACGAGCAGTACTTC. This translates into CSVSQLDPYEQYF.

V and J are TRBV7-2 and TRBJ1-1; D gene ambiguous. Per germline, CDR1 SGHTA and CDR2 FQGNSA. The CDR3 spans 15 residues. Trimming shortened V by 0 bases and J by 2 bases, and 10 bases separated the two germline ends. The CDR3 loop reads CASSLARAPNTEAFF. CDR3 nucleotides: TGTGCCAGCAGCTTAGCGCGGGCACCTAACACTGAAGCTTTCTTT. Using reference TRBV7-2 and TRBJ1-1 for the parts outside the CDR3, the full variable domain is GAGVSQSPSNKVTEKGKDVELRCDPISGHTALYWYRQSLGQGLEFLIYFQGNSAPDKSGLPSDRFSAERTGGSVSTLTIQRTQQEDSAVYLCASSLARAPNTEAFFGQGTRLTVV.

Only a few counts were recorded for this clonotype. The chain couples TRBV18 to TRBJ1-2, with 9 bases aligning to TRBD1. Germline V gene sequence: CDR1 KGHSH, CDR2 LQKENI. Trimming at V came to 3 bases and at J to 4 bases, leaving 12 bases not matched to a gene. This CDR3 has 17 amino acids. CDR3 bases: TGTGCCAGCTCACCCCTCGGACAGGGGTCATCGATCTATGGCTACACCTTC. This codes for CASSPLGQGSSIYGYTF. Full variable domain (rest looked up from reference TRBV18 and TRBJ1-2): NAGVMQNPRHLVRRRGQEARLRCSPMKGHSHVYWYRQLPEEGLKFMVYLQKENIIDESGMPKERFSAEFPKEGPSILRIQQVVRGDSAAYFCASSPLGQGSSIYGYTFGSGTRLTVV.

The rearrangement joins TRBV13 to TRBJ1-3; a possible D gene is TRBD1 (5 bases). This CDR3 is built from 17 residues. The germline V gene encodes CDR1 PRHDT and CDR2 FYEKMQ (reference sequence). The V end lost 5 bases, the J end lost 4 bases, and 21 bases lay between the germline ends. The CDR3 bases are TGTGCCAGCAGCCGAATCCCAGACAGCACCCAAGGAAACACCATATATTTT. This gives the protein CASSRIPDSTQGNTIYF. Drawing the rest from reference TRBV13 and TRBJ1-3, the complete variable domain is AAGVIQSPRHLIKEKRETATLKCYPIPRHDTVYWYQQGPGQDPQFLISFYEKMQSDKGSIPDRFSAQQFSDYHSELNMSSLELGDSALYFCASSRIPDSTQGNTIYFGEGSWLTVV.

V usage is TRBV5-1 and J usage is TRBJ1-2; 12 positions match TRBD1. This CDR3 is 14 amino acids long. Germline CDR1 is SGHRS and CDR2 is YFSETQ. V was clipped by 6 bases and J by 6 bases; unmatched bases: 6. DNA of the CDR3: TGCGCCAGCAACACCGGGACAGGGGGCAATGGCTACACCTTC. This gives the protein CASNTGTGGNGYTF.

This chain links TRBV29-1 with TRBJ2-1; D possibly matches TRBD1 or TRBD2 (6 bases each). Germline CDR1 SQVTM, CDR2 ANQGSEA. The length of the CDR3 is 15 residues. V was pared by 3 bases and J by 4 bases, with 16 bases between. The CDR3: CSVDGPGASYNEQFF. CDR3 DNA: TGCAGCGTTGACGGTCCGGGGGCATCTTACAATGAGCAGTTCTTC.